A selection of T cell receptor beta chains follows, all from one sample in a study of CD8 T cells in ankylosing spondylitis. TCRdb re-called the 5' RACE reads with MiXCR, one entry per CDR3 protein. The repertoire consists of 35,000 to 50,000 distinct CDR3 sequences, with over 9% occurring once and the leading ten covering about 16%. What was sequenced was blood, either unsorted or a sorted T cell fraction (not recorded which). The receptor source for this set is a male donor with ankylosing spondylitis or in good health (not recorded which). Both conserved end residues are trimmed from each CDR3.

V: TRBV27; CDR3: ASSFPLGDTQY
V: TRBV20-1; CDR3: SARKEGKGPDTQY
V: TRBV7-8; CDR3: ASSRRTSDYEQY
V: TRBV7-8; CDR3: ASSFRDTYTGELF
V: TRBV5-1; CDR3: ASSLGGLGQPQH
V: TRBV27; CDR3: ASSPGGVGTQH
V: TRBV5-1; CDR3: ASSILTSGGTDTQY
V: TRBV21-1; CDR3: ASSKAEGVGYNEQF
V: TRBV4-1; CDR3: ASSQTSRDEQF
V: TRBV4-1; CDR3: ASSQDDTSSNPLYNEQF
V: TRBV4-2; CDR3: ASSLGKGYNGYT
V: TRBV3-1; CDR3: ASSQSRGTEAF
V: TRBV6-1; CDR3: ASKGTSGGTGTGELF
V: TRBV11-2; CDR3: ASSQGGVRDTEAF
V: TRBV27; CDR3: ASSPDRGPGQPQH
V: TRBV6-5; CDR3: ASGQGKETQY
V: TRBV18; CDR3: ASSLRGGGDQPQH
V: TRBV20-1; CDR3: SAREGLAGRGDTQY
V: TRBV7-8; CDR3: ASSHRRLGVERGNEQF
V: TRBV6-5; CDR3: ASSYSFGIVNTEAF
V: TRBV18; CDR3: ASSPPGLSSYNEQF
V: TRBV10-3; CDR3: AISEGHSSGNTIY
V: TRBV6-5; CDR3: ASSYSPAGGQETQY
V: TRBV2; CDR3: ASRGLASGGEQY
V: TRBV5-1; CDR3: ASSLVAAQETQY
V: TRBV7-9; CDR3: ASSQVGGAVTGELF
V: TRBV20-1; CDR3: SFWGLGQGEGFGYT